This T cell receptor (beta chain) was obtained from a study of blood T cell repertoires in COVID-19. For the study at large: The United States, Italy and Spain were the sources of the acute and convalescent COVID-19 samples. Nucleic acid was either cDNA or gDNA, and it came from T cells, B-cell-depleted T cells, or PBMCs.

The germline gives CDR1 SGDLS, CDR2 YYNGEE. The CDR3 runs 15 residues. Between the trimmed V and J ends, which lost 0 bases and 11 bases, there was a span of 21 bases. Original methodology: Researchers report that nucleated cell counts were estimated from reference gene primer amplification. Data came from immunoSEQ multiplex PCR; TCRdb stores just in-frame clones and leaves some out. V and J calls and clone size follow that table, whereas D and trimming were derived from the DNA. The data contain 85,000 to 110,000 clones, nearly 90% of them seen just once; the ten biggest clones take up approximately 3%.

The V gene is TRBV9, the J gene TRBJ2-7; D is possibly TRBD1 (5 bases). The sample was peripheral blood. This clonotype was obtained from a man in his fifties in a cohort sampled during active COVID-19. CDR3 nucleotides: TGTGCCAGCAGCGTAGTAGAAGGGCAGGGTCAAGACGAGTACTTC. Its translation is CASSVVEGQGQDEYF.